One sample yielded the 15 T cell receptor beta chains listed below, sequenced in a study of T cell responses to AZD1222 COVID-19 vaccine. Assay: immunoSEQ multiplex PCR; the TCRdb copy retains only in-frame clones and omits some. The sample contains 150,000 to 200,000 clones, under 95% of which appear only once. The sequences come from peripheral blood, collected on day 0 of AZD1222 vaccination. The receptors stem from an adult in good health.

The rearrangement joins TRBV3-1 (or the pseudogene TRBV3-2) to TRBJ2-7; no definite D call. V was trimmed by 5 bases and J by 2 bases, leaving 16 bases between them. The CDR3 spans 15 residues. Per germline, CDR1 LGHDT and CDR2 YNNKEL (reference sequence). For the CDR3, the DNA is TGTGCCAGCAGCGAAATCCCTGACCAAACCTACGAGCAGTACTTC. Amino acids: CASSEIPDQTYEQYF.

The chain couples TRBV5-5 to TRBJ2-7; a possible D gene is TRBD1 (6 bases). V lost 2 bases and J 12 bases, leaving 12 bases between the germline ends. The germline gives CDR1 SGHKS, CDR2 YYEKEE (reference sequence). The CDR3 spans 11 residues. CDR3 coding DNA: TGTGCCAGCAGCTTCGGACAGTTCACGTACTTC. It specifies CASSFGQFTYF.

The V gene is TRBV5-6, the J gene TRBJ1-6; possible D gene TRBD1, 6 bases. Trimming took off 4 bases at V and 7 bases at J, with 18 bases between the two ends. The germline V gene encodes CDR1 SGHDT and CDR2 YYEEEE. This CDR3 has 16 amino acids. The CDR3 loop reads CASSPGEQGRNSPLHF. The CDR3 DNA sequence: TGTGCCAGCAGCCCAGGGGAGCAGGGTAGGAATTCACCCCTCCACTTT.

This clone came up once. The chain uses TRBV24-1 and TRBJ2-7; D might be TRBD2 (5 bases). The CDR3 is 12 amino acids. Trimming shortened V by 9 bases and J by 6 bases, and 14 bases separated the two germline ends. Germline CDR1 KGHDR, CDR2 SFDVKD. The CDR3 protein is CATLSAEGEQYF. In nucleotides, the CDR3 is TGTGCCACCCTATCAGCTGAGGGCGAGCAGTACTTC.

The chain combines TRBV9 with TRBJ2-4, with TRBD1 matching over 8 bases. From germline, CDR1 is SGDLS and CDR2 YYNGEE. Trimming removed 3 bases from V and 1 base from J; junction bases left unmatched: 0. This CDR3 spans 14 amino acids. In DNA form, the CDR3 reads TGTGCCAGCAGCGGGACAGGGGCCAAAAACATTCAGTACTTC. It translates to CASSGTGAKNIQYF.

This CDR3 is CSVAAKGDEQYF. CDR3 DNA: TGCAGCGTTGCCGCTAAGGGCGACGAGCAGTACTTC. The chain joins TRBV29-1 to TRBJ2-7; D call uncertain. From germline, CDR1 is SQVTM and CDR2 ANQGSEA. The V and J ends lost 4 bases and 5 bases respectively, with 12 bases between them. The CDR3 extends over 12 amino acids.

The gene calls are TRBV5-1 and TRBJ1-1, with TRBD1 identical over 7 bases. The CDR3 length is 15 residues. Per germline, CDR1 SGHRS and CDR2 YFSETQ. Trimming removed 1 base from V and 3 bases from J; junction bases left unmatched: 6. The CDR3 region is CASSLPGGSYTEAFF. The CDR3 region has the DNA TGCGCCAGCAGCTTGCCAGGGGGGTCGTACACTGAAGCTTTCTTT.

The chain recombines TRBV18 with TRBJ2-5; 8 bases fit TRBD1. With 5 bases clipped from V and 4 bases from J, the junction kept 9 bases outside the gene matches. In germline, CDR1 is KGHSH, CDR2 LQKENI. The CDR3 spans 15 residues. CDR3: CASSFGQGEGETQYF. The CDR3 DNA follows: TGTGCCAGCTCATTCGGACAGGGCGAAGGAGAGACCCAGTACTTC.

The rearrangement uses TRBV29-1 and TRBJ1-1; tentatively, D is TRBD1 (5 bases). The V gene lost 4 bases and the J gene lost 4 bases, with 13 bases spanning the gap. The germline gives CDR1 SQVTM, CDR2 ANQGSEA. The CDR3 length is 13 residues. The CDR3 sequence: CSVGRVRGTEAFF. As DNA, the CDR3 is TGCAGCGTTGGGAGGGTTAGGGGCACTGAAGCTTTCTTT. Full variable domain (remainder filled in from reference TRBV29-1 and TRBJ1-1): SAVISQKPSRDICQRGTSLTIQCQVDSQVTMMFWYRQQPGQSLTLIATANQGSEATYESGFVIDKFPISRPNLTFSTLTVSNMSPEDSSIYLCSVGRVRGTEAFFGQGTRLTVV.

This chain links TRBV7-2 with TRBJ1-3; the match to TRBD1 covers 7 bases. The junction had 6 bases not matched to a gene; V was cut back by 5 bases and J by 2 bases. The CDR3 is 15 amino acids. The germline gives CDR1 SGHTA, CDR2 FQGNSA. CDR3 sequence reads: CASSHRGHAGNTIYF. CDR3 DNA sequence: TGTGCCAGCAGCCACAGGGGACACGCTGGAAACACCATATATTTT. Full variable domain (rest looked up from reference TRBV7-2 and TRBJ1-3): GAGVSQSPSNKVTEKGKDVELRCDPISGHTALYWYRQSLGQGLEFLIYFQGNSAPDKSGLPSDRFSAERTGGSVSTLTIQRTQQEDSAVYLCASSHRGHAGNTIYFGEGSWLTVV.

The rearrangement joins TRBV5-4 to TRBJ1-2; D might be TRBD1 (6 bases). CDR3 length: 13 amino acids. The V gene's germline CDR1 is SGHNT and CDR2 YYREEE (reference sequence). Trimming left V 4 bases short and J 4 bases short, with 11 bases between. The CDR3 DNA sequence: TGTGCCAGCAGCCAACGGACAGTCTATGGCTACACCTTC. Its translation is CASSQRTVYGYTF.

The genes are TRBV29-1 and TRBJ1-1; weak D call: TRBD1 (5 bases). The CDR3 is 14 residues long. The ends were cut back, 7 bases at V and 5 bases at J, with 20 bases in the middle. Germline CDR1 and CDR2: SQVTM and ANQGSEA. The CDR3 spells CSATPPGSETEAFF. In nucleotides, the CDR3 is TGCAGCGCTACCCCCCCAGGGAGCGAAACTGAAGCTTTCTTT.

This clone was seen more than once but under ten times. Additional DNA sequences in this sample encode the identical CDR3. The DNA of the CDR3 is TGTGCCAGCAGCTTGGGCTACGAGCAGTACTTC. Translation gives CASSLGYEQYF. The chain employs TRBV5-6 and TRBJ2-7, with no clear D. The CDR3 covers 11 residues. CDR1 is SGHDT, CDR2 YYEEEE, per germline. V lost 0 bases, J lost 3 bases, and 1 base lay in between.

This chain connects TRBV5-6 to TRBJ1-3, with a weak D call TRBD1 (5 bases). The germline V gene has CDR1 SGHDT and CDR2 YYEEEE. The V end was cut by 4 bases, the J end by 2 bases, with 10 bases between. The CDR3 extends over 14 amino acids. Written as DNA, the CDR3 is TGTGCCAGCAGCCTGGGGGGGGCTGGAAACACCATATATTTT. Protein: CASSLGGAGNTIYF. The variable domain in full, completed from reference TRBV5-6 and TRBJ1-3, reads DAGVTQSPTHLIKTRGQQVTLRCSPKSGHDTVSWYQQALGQGPQFIFQYYEEEERQRGNFPDRFSGHQFPNYSSELNVNALLLGDSALYLCASSLGGAGNTIYFGEGSWLTVV.

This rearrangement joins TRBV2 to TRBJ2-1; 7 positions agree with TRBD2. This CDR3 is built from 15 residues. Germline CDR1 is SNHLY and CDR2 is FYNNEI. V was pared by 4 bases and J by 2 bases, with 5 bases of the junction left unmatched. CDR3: CASSVSGTTYNEQFF. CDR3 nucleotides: TGTGCCAGCAGTGTCTCGGGGACTACCTACAATGAGCAGTTCTTC.